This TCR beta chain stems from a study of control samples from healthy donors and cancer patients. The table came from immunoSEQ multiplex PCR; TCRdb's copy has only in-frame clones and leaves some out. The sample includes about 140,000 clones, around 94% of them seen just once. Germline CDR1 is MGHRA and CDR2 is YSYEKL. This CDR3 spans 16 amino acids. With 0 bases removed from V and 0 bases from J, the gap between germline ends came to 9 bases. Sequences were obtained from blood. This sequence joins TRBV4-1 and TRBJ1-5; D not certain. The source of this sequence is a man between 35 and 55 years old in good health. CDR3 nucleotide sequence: TGCGCCAGCAGCCAAGAACAGATTTATAGCAATCAGCCCCAGCATTTT. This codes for CASSQEQIYSNQPQHF.